This T cell receptor beta chain was profiled in a study of T cell repertoires in cytomegalovirus infection. About the study: Through public TCR beta signatures, both CMV infection and matching HLA type were indicated.

TCRdb re-derived calls from the reads in MiXCR, one entry per CDR3 protein. This table has over 250,000 distinct CDR3 sequences, about 26% appearing once. The sequenced sample consisted of PBMCs. The TCR was taken from a human donor in good health (CMV status not recorded). Some clones in this sample may be carry-over from other donors' samples.

CDR3 sequence: CASSSKGANSYEQYF. CDR3 nucleotides: TGTGCCAGCAGTTCCAAAGGGGCCAATTCCTACGAGCAGTACTTC. The chain carries TRBV27 and TRBJ2-7; D is possibly TRBD1 (5 bases). V lost 4 bases and J lost 1, with 14 bases in between. The CDR3 runs 15 residues. Germline values: CDR1 MNHEY, CDR2 SMNVEV (reference sequence).